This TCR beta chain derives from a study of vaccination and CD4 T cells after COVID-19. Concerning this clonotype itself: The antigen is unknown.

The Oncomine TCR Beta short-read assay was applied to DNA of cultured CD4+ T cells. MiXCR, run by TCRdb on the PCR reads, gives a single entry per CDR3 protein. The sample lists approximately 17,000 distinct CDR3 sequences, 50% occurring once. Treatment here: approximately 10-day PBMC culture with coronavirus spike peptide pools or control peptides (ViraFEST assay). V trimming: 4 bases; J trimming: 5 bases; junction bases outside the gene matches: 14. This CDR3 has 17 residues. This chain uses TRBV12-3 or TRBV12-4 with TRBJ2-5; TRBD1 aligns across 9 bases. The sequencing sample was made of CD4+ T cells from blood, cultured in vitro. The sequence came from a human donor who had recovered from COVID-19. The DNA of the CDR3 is TGTGCCAGCAGTTCGATGAGTCCCGGGACAGGGATTGAGACCCAGTACTTC. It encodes CASSSMSPGTGIETQYF.